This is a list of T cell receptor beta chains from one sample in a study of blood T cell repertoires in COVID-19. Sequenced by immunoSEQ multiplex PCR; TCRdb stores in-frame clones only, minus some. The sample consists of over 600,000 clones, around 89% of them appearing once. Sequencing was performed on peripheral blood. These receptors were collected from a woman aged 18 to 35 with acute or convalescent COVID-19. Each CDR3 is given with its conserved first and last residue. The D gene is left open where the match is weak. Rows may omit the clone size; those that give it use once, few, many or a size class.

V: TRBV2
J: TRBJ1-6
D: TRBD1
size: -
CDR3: CASSPHRGDSPLHF
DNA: TGTGCCAGCAGTCCCCACAGGGGCGATTCACCCCTCCACTTT

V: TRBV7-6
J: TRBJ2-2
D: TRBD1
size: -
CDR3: CASSPRTGGSTGELFF
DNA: TGTGCCAGCAGCCCCAGGACAGGGGGGTCGACCGGGGAGCTGTTTTTT

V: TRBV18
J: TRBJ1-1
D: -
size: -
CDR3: CASSRGVNTEAFF
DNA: TGTGCCAGCTCTAGAGGAGTGAACACTGAAGCTTTCTTT

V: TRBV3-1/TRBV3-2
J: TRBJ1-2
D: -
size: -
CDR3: CASSQDWRQHLGYTF
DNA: TGTGCCAGCAGCCAAGATTGGAGACAGCATCTTGGCTACACCTTC

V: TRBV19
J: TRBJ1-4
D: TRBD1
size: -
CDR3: CASSIGRQGDEKLFF
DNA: TGTGCCAGTAGTATCGGTCGACAGGGAGATGAAAAACTGTTTTTT

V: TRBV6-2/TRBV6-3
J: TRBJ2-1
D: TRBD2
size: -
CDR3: CASSYFRGGNYNEQFF
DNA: TGTGCCAGCAGTTACTTCCGGGGGGGTAACTACAATGAGCAGTTCTTC

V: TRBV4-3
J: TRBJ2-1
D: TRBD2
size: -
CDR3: CASRVEAAGGEQFF
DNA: TGCGCCAGCAGGGTCGAGGCGGCGGGGGGGGAGCAGTTCTTC

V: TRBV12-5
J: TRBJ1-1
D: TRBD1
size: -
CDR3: CASGPGQGFAEAFF
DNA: TGTGCTAGTGGCCCCGGACAGGGGTTCGCTGAAGCTTTCTTT

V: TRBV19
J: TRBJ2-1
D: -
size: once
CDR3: CASSPSSYNEQFF
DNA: TGTGCCAGTAGCCCGAGCTCCTACAATGAGCAGTTCTTC

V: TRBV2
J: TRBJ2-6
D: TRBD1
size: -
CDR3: CASRPLRRDRDSGANVLTF
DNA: TGTGCCAGCAGACCTCTTCGCCGGGACAGAGACTCTGGGGCCAACGTCCTGACTTTC

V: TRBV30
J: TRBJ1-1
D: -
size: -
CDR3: CAWSFRHSKNTEAFF
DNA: TGTGCCTGGAGTTTTAGACATTCGAAGAACACTGAAGCTTTCTTT

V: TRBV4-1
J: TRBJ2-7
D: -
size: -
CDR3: CASSQDQRGGSYEQYF
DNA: TGCGCCAGCAGCCAAGATCAAAGGGGGGGGTCCTACGAGCAGTACTTC

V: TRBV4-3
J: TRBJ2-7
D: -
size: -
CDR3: CASSQDSHSSDEQYF
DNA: TGCGCCAGCAGCCAAGATTCCCACAGTTCCGACGAGCAGTACTTC

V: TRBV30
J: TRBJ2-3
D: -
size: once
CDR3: CAWSVGGSTDTQYF
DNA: TGTGCCTGGAGTGTAGGCGGAAGCACAGATACGCAGTATTTT

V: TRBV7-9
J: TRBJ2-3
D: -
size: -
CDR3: CASSLAFSIDTQYF
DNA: TGTGCCAGCAGCTTAGCATTTTCTATAGATACGCAGTATTTT

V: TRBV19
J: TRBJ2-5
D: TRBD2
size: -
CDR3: CASSIEGTSPRETQYF
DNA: TGTGCCAGTAGTATAGAGGGGACTAGCCCACGAGAGACCCAGTACTTC

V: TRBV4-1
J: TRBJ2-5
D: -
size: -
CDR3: CASSQEGGLERETQYF
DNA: TGCGCCAGCAGCCAAGAAGGGGGTTTGGAACGAGAGACCCAGTACTTC

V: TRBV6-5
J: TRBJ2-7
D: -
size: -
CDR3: CASRVGAASQQYF
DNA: TGTGCCAGCAGGGTGGGGGCAGCTTCTCAGCAGTACTTC

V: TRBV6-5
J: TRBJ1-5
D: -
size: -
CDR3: CASSDSYNQPQHF
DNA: TGTGCCAGCTCCGACAGTTACAATCAGCCCCAGCATTTT

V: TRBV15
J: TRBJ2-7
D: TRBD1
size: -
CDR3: CATSRGPRGQGANEQYF
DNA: TGTGCCACCAGCAGGGGACCCCGAGGACAGGGGGCAAACGAGCAGTACTTC

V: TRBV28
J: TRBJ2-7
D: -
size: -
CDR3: CASTDPGGTGGSYEQYF
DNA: TGTGCCAGCACCGACCCCGGGGGGACAGGTGGGTCCTACGAGCAGTACTTC

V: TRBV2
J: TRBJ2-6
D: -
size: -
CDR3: CASDGGPYRANVLTF
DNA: TGTGCCAGCGATGGAGGGCCCTATCGAGCCAACGTCCTGACTTTC

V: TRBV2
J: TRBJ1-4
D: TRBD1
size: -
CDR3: CATLQGAGEKLFF
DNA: TGTGCCACGCTACAGGGGGCAGGGGAAAAACTGTTTTTT

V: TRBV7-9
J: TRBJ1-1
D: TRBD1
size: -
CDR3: CASNRGLNTEAFF
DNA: TGTGCCAGCAACAGGGGGTTGAACACTGAAGCTTTCTTT

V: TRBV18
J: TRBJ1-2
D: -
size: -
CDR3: CASSPGPNYGYTF
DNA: TGTGCCAGCTCACCCGGTCCTAACTATGGCTACACCTTC

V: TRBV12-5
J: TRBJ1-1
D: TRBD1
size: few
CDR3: CASTDRAVGTEAFF
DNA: TGTGCTAGTACCGACAGGGCAGTGGGCACTGAAGCTTTCTTT

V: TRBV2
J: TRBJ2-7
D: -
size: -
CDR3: CASSLRPSSSYEQYF
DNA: TGTGCCAGCAGTCTACGGCCTTCTAGCTCCTACGAGCAGTACTTC

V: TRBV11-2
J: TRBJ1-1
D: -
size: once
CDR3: CASSLVAVGTEAFF
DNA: TGTGCCAGCAGCTTAGTTGCGGTTGGCACTGAAGCTTTCTTT

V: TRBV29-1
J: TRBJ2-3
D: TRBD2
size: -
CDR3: CSVVRGEGTQYF
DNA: TGCAGCGTTGTACGAGGGGAGGGCACGCAGTATTTT

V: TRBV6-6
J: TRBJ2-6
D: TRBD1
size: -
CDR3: CASSQGDSPGANVLTF
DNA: TGTGCCAGCAGCCAAGGGGACAGCCCTGGGGCCAACGTCCTGACTTTC

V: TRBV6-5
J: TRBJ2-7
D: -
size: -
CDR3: CASSYGTPLGYEQYF
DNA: TGTGCCAGCAGTTACGGGACTCCCCTCGGCTACGAGCAGTACTTC

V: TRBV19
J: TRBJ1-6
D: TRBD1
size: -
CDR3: CASRGQGALHF
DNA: TGTGCCAGTAGGGGACAGGGGGCTCTCCACTTT

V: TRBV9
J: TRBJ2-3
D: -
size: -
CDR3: CASSVEGSGYPGTDTQYF
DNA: TGTGCCAGCAGCGTAGAGGGCTCGGGGTATCCCGGCACAGATACGCAGTATTTT

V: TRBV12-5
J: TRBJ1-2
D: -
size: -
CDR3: CASGPLPGPRDF
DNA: TGTGCTAGTGGACCACTTCCGGGACCGCGGGACTTC

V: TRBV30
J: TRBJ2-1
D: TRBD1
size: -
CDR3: CAWTGTGGLREQFF
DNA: TGTGCCTGGACCGGGACAGGGGGATTGAGAGAGCAGTTCTTC

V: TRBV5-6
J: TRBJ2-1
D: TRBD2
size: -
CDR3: CASSFVSGGYNEQFF
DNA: TGTGCCAGCAGCTTTGTTAGCGGGGGGTACAATGAGCAGTTCTTC

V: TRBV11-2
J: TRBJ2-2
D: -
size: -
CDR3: CASSSTTQGYGELFF
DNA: TGTGCCAGCAGCTCGACAACACAGGGATACGGGGAGCTGTTTTTT

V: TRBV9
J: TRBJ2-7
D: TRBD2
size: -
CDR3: CASSLGGGTYEQYF
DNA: TGTGCCAGCAGCCTTGGGGGGGGTACCTACGAGCAGTACTTC

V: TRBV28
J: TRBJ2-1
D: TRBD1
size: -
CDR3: CASSGTAISYNEQFF
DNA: TGTGCCAGCAGCGGGACAGCTATCTCCTACAATGAGCAGTTCTTC

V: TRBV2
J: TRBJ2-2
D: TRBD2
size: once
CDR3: CASSEAGGNIAGELFF
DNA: TGTGCCAGCAGTGAGGCGGGGGGAAATATCGCCGGGGAGCTGTTTTTT

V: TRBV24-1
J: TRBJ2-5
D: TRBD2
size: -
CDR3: CATNRGGGDRTQYF
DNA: TGTGCCACCAACCGCGGCGGGGGGGATCGGACCCAGTACTTC

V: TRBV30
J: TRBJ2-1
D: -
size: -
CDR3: CAWGATNEQFF
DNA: TGTGCCTGGGGTGCAACTAATGAGCAGTTCTTC

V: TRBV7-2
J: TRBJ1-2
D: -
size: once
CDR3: CASSLGAGYTF
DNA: TGTGCCAGCAGCTTAGGGGCCGGCTACACCTTC

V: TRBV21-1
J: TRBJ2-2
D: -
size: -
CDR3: CASTLHQRGFTGELFF
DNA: TGTGCCAGCACCCTTCACCAGCGGGGGTTCACCGGGGAGCTGTTTTTT

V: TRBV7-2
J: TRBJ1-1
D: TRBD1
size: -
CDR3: CASGDPGTGGTEAFF
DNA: TGTGCCAGCGGCGATCCCGGGACAGGGGGCACTGAAGCTTTCTTT

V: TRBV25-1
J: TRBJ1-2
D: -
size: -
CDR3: CASSELLQVASSGYTF
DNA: TGTGCCAGCAGTGAATTACTGCAGGTCGCGAGTTCCGGCTACACCTTC

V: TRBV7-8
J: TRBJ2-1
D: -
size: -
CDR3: CASSSVGSDNEQFF
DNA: TGTGCCAGCAGCTCTGTCGGTAGCGACAATGAGCAGTTCTTC

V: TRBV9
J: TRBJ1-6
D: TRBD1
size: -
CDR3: CASSGGTGLNSPLHF
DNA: TGTGCCAGCAGCGGTGGGACAGGGCTTAACTCACCCCTCCACTTT

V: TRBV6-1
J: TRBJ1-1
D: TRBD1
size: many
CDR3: CASSEDGTGGAEAFF
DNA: TGTGCCAGCAGTGAAGACGGGACAGGGGGTGCTGAAGCTTTCTTT

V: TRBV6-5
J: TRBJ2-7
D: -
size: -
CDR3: CASSSDGNEQYF
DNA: TGTGCCAGCAGCTCCGACGGGAACGAGCAGTACTTC

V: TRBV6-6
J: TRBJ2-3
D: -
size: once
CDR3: CASSLDNGSEGTDTQYF
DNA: TGTGCCAGCAGTCTGGACAATGGTAGTGAAGGGACAGATACGCAGTATTTT

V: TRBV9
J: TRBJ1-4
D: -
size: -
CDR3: CASSDGELTNEKLFF
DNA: TGTGCCAGCAGTGACGGGGAACTAACTAATGAAAAACTGTTTTTT

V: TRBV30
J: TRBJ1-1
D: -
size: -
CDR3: CAWSEGDAEAFF
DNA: TGTGCCTGGAGTGAGGGGGATGCCGAAGCTTTCTTT